What follows describes a single T cell receptor (beta chain). The data stem from a study of blood T cell repertoires in COVID-19. Study as a whole: Nucleic acid was either cDNA or gDNA, and it came from T cells, B-cell-depleted T cells, or PBMCs.

Original handling: Amplifying reference gene primers gave estimates of nucleated cell counts. The protocol was immunoSEQ multiplex PCR, while the TCRdb copy is restricted to in-frame clones and leaves out a portion. V and J calls and clone size are those listed in that table; D and trimming were worked out from the DNA. The repertoire consists of 380,000 or so clones, with around 87% occurring once and the leading ten covering 1% to 1.5%. Across 24 US areas, participants ranged in age from about 18 to 89 years. V lost 6 bases and J 0 bases, leaving 9 bases between the germline ends. Germline CDR1 and CDR2: MNHEY and SMNVEV (reference sequence). This CDR3 is built from 14 residues.

The clonotype was recovered from a man under 40 who had recovered from COVID-19. Sequencing used PBMCs or T cells enriched from blood (not recorded which). The chain combines TRBV27 with TRBJ1-3; possible D gene TRBD1, 6 bases. CDR3 loop: CASRPTGSGNTIYF. CDR3 DNA sequence: TGTGCCAGCAGGCCGACAGGCTCTGGAAACACCATATATTTT.